Below are 28 T cell receptor beta chains sequenced from a single sample in a study of shared clonotypes between healthy human individuals (dated by TCRdb to 2018 to 2020). The method was the immunoSEQ multiplex PCR assay. TCRdb stores this immuneACCESS table with in-frame sequences only. Part of the clones is absent; in the studies checked, under half of the shortfall reflects unresolved V genes, and no reason is known for the rest. The sample data list more than 2,000,000 clones, and roughly nine tenths of these were observed just once. Around 0.15% of the sample is in the top ten clones. Specimen: naive CD4+ T cells sorted from blood. The cell subset or site label here, explained by the study, means: CD45RA+ positively selected. Receptors originate from a man aged 18 to 29 in good health.

In this sample, this clone turned up a few times. This chain joins TRBV6-1 and TRBJ1-1; D remains unclear. CDR1 and CDR2 (germline): MNHNS, SASEGT. Trimming left V 4 bases short and J 0 bases short, with 9 bases between. This CDR3 region has 14 residues. The CDR3 here is CASSVRTVNTEAFF. The CDR3 DNA reads TGTGCCAGCAGTGTGAGGACGGTGAACACTGAAGCTTTCTTT.

The chain couples TRBV7-9 to TRBJ1-2; D might be TRBD1 (5 bases). With 4 bases removed from V and 7 bases from J, the gap between germline ends came to 13 bases. CDR1 is SEHNR and CDR2 is FQNEAQ in the germline V gene (reference sequence). There are 13 residues in the CDR3. CDR3 loop: CASSSSTEAGYTF. The CDR3 DNA follows: TGTGCCAGCAGCTCATCGACAGAAGCTGGCTACACCTTC.

The chain carries TRBV6-1 and TRBJ1-5; D not certain. CDR3 size: 13 residues. CDR1 MNHNS and CDR2 SASEGT come from the germline V gene. The V gene lost 6 bases and the J gene lost 2 bases, with 8 bases spanning the gap. The CDR3: CASRRVGNQPQHF. The CDR3 coding sequence is TGTGCCAGCAGAAGGGTCGGCAATCAGCCCCAGCATTTT.

The genes are TRBV7-9 and TRBJ2-7, with 9 bases aligning to TRBD1. The CDR3 extends over 15 amino acids. The V segment lost 5 bases and the J segment 4 bases; nucleotides outside the gene matches: 9. Germline CDR1 reads SEHNR; CDR2 reads FQNEAQ (reference sequence). In nucleotides, the CDR3 is TGTGCCAGCAGCCCAGGGGACAGGGATTTGTACGAGCAGTACTTC. Translated: CASSPGDRDLYEQYF.

The chain links TRBV7-9 to TRBJ1-5; D unresolved. Germline lookup yields CDR1 SEHNR and CDR2 FQNEAQ (reference sequence). Trimming left V 3 bases short and J 7 bases short, with 10 bases between. CDR3 length: 13 residues. The CDR3 loop is CASSFNSEQPQHF. The CDR3 DNA is TGTGCCAGCAGCTTTAACAGCGAGCAGCCCCAGCATTTT.

This clone was seen only a few times. The chain carries TRBV10-1 and TRBJ2-3; D not certain. Germline V gene lookup returns CDR1 WNHNN and CDR2 SYGVQD (reference sequence). CDR3 length equals 12 residues. Trimming cost V 1 base and J 4 bases, with 3 bases left between them. The CDR3 DNA reads as TGCGCCAGCAGTGAGTGGTCAGATACGCAGTATTTT. It codes for CASSEWSDTQYF.

The V call is TRBV19, the J call TRBJ1-2; 9 bases agree with TRBD1. The CDR3 contains 13 residues. Trimming cost V 1 base and J 10 bases; bases outside gene matches: 4. Germline V gene lookup returns CDR1 LNHDA and CDR2 SQIVND (reference sequence). In DNA form, the CDR3 reads TGTGCCAGTAGTATAGGAACAGGGGGCCCCTACACCTTC. It encodes CASSIGTGGPYTF.

The chain combines TRBV9 with TRBJ2-3; D is possibly TRBD1 or TRBD2 (5 bases each). This CDR3 contains 15 residues. V lost 0 bases, J lost 4 bases, and 12 bases lay in between. The V gene's germline CDR1 is SGDLS and CDR2 YYNGEE. The CDR3 nucleotides are TGTGCCAGCAGCGTAGCTGGGACCGGGGCAGATACGCAGTATTTT. This sequence encodes CASSVAGTGADTQYF.

In its sample, this clone was seen a few times. The chain carries TRBV10-3 and TRBJ1-5, with D uncertain. The CDR3 is made up of 15 amino acids. Trimming shortened V by 3 bases and J by 2 bases, and 11 bases separated the two germline ends. Germline-derived CDR1 and CDR2 are ENHRY and SYGVKD. CDR3 sequence reads: CAISEGGNGNQPQHF. The DNA of the CDR3 is TGTGCCATCAGTGAAGGAGGGAACGGCAATCAGCCCCAGCATTTT.

V and J are TRBV10-3 and TRBJ1-5, with a possible D match to TRBD1 (5 bases). CDR1 ENHRY and CDR2 SYGVKD come from the germline V gene. This CDR3 has 13 amino acids. Trimming left V 2 bases short and J 7 bases short, with 9 bases between. The CDR3 DNA sequence: TGTGCCATCAGTGAGGACAGTTCACAGCCCCAGCATTTT. Protein product: CAISEDSSQPQHF.

Remarks on this clone: Other DNA sequences of this sample code for an identical CDR3. The chain employs TRBV7-9 and TRBJ2-3; TRBD2 matches 7 bases. The length of the CDR3 is 16 residues. CDR1 and CDR2 (germline): SEHNR, FQNEAQ (reference sequence). V lost 1 base to trimming and J lost 2 bases; unmatched junction nucleotides: 6. CDR3 nucleotide sequence: TGTGCCAGCAGCTTAGGTCGAGCGGGATCCACAGATACGCAGTATTTT. This sequence encodes CASSLGRAGSTDTQYF. The variable domain in full, with the rest retrieved from reference TRBV7-9 and TRBJ2-3, is DTGVSQNPRHKITKRGQNVTFRCDPISEHNRLYWYRQTLGQGPEFLTYFQNEAQLEKSRLLSDRFSAERPKGSFSTLEIQRTEQGDSAMYLCASSLGRAGSTDTQYFGPGTRLTVL.

CDR3 residues: CASSRTRETQYF. Here the CDR3 DNA reads TGTGCCAGCAGCAGGACGAGGGAGACCCAGTACTTC. The chain links TRBV5-8 to TRBJ2-5; D remains ambiguous. CDR1 is SGHTS and CDR2 is YDEGEE in the germline V gene. The CDR3 is made up of 12 amino acids. Trimming removed 4 bases from V and 5 bases from J, with 9 bases in between.

The chain recombines TRBV5-4 with TRBJ1-6; tentative D call: TRBD1 (5 bases). Germline values: CDR1 SGHNT, CDR2 YYREEE (reference sequence). Trimming pared 5 bases from V and 10 bases from J, leaving 16 bases between. The CDR3 sequence is 14 residues long. CDR3 sequence: CASRRQSRLSPLHF. The CDR3 nucleotides read TGTGCCAGCAGGAGACAGTCCAGGTTGTCACCCCTCCACTTT.

The rearrangement uses TRBV5-1 and TRBJ1-5; possibly TRBD1 for D (6 bases). Germline V gives CDR1 SGHRS, CDR2 YFSETQ. This CDR3 region has 15 residues. The ends were cut back, 0 bases at V and 3 bases at J, with 10 bases in the middle. The CDR3 reads CASSLGGADNQPQHF. The CDR3 coding sequence is TGCGCCAGCAGCTTGGGGGGGGCAGACAATCAGCCCCAGCATTTT. Full variable domain (remainder filled in from reference TRBV5-1 and TRBJ1-5): KAGVTQTPRYLIKTRGQQVTLSCSPISGHRSVSWYQQTPGQGLQFLFEYFSETQRNKGNFPGRFSGRQFSNSRSEMNVSTLELGDSALYLCASSLGGADNQPQHFGDGTRLSIL.

This chain uses TRBV7-2 with TRBJ2-7; unclear D gene. Germline V gives CDR1 SGHTA, CDR2 FQGNSA. The CDR3 has 12 residues. V shed 3 bases and J shed 1 base, with 4 bases lying between them. CDR3 protein: CASSFESYEQYF. CDR3 sequence (DNA): TGTGCCAGCAGCTTTGAATCCTACGAGCAGTACTTC.

The chain carries TRBV6-5 and TRBJ2-2; unclear D gene. Trimming took 7 bases from V and 7 from J, leaving 13 bases between them. The CDR3 spans 13 residues. Germline values: CDR1 MNHEY, CDR2 SVGAGI. The CDR3 DNA reads TGTGCCAGCACCCAGGAGTTTGGCGGGGAGCTGTTTTTT. Protein: CASTQEFGGELFF.

V and J are TRBV7-2 and TRBJ2-7, with TRBD2 matching over 14 bases. This CDR3 region has 17 residues. The germline gives CDR1 SGHTA, CDR2 FQGNSA. V trimming: 0 bases; J trimming: 6 bases; junction bases outside the gene matches: 7. In DNA, the CDR3 is TGTGCCAGCAGCTTAGCAGGGGGACTAGCGGGGGTCGGCGAGCAGTACTTC. This encodes CASSLAGGLAGVGEQYF.

The CDR3 here is CASSVASGGYEQFF. In DNA, the CDR3 is TGTGCCAGTAGTGTCGCCTCGGGGGGTTATGAGCAGTTCTTC. V and J are TRBV19 and TRBJ2-1; 7 bases map to TRBD2. Trimming removed 5 bases from V and 8 bases from J; junction bases left unmatched: 9. In germline, CDR1 is LNHDA, CDR2 SQIVND (reference sequence). The CDR3 has 14 amino acids.

The chain recombines TRBV5-6 with TRBJ2-3, with TRBD2 identical over 11 bases. This CDR3 region has 16 residues. Germline loops: CDR1 SGHDT, CDR2 YYEEEE. V dropped 0 bases and J dropped 5; count of bases not matched to a gene: 5. The CDR3, as DNA: TGTGCCAGCAGCTTGGGACTAGCGGGGACGGGAGATACGCAGTATTTT. Amino acid sequence: CASSLGLAGTGDTQYF.

The rearrangement links TRBV6-1 to TRBJ2-1; 7 nucleotides agree with TRBD2. Trimming took 3 bases from V and 4 from J; bases not matched to a gene: 9. The CDR3 is 16 residues long. CDR1 MNHNS and CDR2 SASEGT come from the germline V gene. CDR3 residues: CASSDRAWGGYNEQFF. CDR3 bases: TGTGCCAGCAGTGACAGGGCCTGGGGGGGATACAATGAGCAGTTCTTC.

This sequence joins TRBV27 and TRBJ2-3; D is uncertain. There are 16 residues in the CDR3. V lost 1 base and J 0 bases, leaving 11 bases between the germline ends. Germline-derived CDR1 and CDR2 are MNHEY and SMNVEV (reference sequence). Here the CDR3 DNA reads TGTGCCAGCAGTTTATTCCTCCTAGGGAGCACAGATACGCAGTATTTT. The encoded protein is CASSLFLLGSTDTQYF.

CDR3 protein: CASSLRSRGPDTQYF. As DNA, the CDR3 is TGTGCCAGCAGTCTACGAAGTCGGGGCCCAGATACGCAGTATTTT. V is TRBV6-5 and J is TRBJ2-3, with D tentatively TRBD1 or TRBD2 (5 bases each). The CDR3 runs 15 residues. V was pared by 5 bases and J by 4 bases, with 16 bases between. Looked up from germline, CDR1 is MNHEY and CDR2 is SVGAGI.

The gene calls are TRBV6-5 and TRBJ1-1; D is ambiguous. This CDR3 has 13 amino acids. Germline CDR1 MNHEY, CDR2 SVGAGI. The ends were cut back, 6 bases at V and 1 base at J, with 9 bases in the middle. The CDR3 is CASSLGPNTEAFF. The CDR3 nucleotides read TGTGCCAGCAGCCTAGGACCGAACACTGAAGCTTTCTTT.

About this clone itself: Other DNA sequences from this sample encode an identical CDR3 as well. The rearrangement links TRBV18 to TRBJ2-3; D uncertain. The CDR3 totals 13 residues. Deletions cut 4 bases from V and 2 bases from J, with 7 bases between. Germline CDR1 is KGHSH and CDR2 is LQKENI. The CDR3 reads CASSQMSTDTQYF. CDR3 DNA sequence: TGTGCCAGCTCACAGATGTCCACAGATACGCAGTATTTT.

CDR3 in amino acids: CASSLLYMELSHYGYTF. The CDR3 DNA sequence: TGTGCCAGCTCACTCCTCTATATGGAGCTCTCGCACTATGGCTACACCTTC. The chain carries TRBV18 and TRBJ1-2; D remains unclear. CDR1 KGHSH and CDR2 LQKENI come from the germline V gene. The CDR3 extends over 17 amino acids. The V end lost 4 bases, the J end lost 3 bases, and 21 bases lay between the germline ends.

The chain combines TRBV7-8 with TRBJ2-3; TRBD2 matches 12 bases. With 5 bases clipped from V and 11 bases from J, the junction kept 5 bases outside the gene matches. CDR1 SGHVS and CDR2 FQNEAQ come from the germline V gene. This CDR3 region has 13 residues. The CDR3 nucleotides are TGTGCCAGCAGCCCGAGGACTAGCGGGGAGCAGTATTTT. Translating gives CASSPRTSGEQYF.

CDR3 sequence: CASSDGRWNEKLFF. CDR3 coding DNA: TGTGCCAGCAGTGACGGACGGTGGAATGAAAAACTGTTTTTT. The rearrangement joins TRBV6-1 to TRBJ1-4; D not resolved. The germline V gene has CDR1 MNHNS and CDR2 SASEGT. The CDR3 spans 14 residues. Between the trimmed V and J ends, which lost 3 bases and 5 bases, there was a span of 10 bases.

The rearrangement uses TRBV10-2 and TRBJ1-4; D gene ambiguous. CDR1 and CDR2 from the germline V gene are WSHSY and SAAADI. Trimming pared 3 bases from V and 0 bases from J, leaving 8 bases between. CDR3 length: 15 residues. The CDR3 region is CASSDRSTTNEKLFF. The CDR3 nucleotides are TGCGCCAGCAGTGATAGGTCAACAACTAATGAAAAACTGTTTTTT.